This T cell receptor (beta chain) appears in the sequencing data of a study of T cell repertoires in cytomegalovirus infection. TCRdb re-called the reads with MiXCR, one entry per CDR3 protein. The sample lists about 220,000 distinct CDR3 sequences; approximately 40% were seen once. Concerning this clonotype: The antigen remains unidentified.

The sequenced sample was CD8+ T cells from cultured PBMCs, obtained from culture after CMV antigen stimulation. The source is a human donor in good health (CMV status not recorded). Some clones in this sample may be carry-over from other donors' samples.

This CDR3 is CASSDDRAYEQYF. Written as DNA, the CDR3 is TGTGCCAGCAGTGACGACAGGGCTTACGAGCAGTACTTC. V usage is TRBV6-1 and J usage is TRBJ2-7; 7 bases match TRBD1. Trimming at V came to 3 bases and at J to 4 bases, leaving 3 bases not matched to a gene. The CDR3 is made up of 13 amino acids. Germline CDR1 and CDR2: MNHNS and SASEGT.